The rows below give T cell receptor beta chains drawn from one sample of a study of Ad26.COV2.S vaccination and SARS-CoV-2 variants. TCRdb keeps only in-frame clones here, not all; method: immunoSEQ multiplex PCR. The top ten clones hold more than 9% of a sample with around 400,000 clones, around 90% of them seen once. The specimen was peripheral blood, collected in a trial of Ad26.COV2.S vaccine versus placebo. These receptors all stem from a person between 18 and 65 years old who received the Ad26.COV2.S COVID-19 vaccine or a placebo. The CDR3 runs from the conserved cysteine through the conserved F or W.

>TRBJ1-1|TRBV28|14
CASSIQGTNTEAFF
>TRBJ2-7|TRBV4-1|15
CASSLLPGTTDEQYF
>TRBJ1-4|TRBV4-3|16
CASSQDRQGRNEKLFF
>TRBJ1-3|TRBV5-1|16
CASSLRDRVSGNTIYF
>TRBJ2-2|TRBV12-3/TRBV12-4|12
CASSLHTGELFF
>TRBJ2-1|TRBV27|14
CASKIAGRINEQFF
>TRBJ2-7|TRBV28|13
CASSFLTSYEQYF
>TRBJ2-7|TRBV29-1|17
CSVAGDLGTSGSYEQYF
>TRBJ2-7|TRBV21-1|15
CASSKGTGYLYEQYF
>TRBJ2-7|TRBV27|13
CASSYSRLYEQYF
>TRBJ2-1|TRBV28|16
CASRRRAGTAYNEQFF
>TRBJ2-7|TRBV29-1|12
CSVGREGYEQYF
>TRBJ2-3|TRBV2|14
CASSDSYSTDTQYF
>TRBJ2-1|TRBV10-3|16
CAISDGGLAGGNEQFF
>TRBJ1-2|TRBV3-1/TRBV3-2|14
CASSQDSVLYGYTF
>TRBJ1-2|TRBV29-1|13
CSVDAAGNYGYTF
>TRBJ2-7|TRBV29-1|13
CSVGQLNVGEQYF